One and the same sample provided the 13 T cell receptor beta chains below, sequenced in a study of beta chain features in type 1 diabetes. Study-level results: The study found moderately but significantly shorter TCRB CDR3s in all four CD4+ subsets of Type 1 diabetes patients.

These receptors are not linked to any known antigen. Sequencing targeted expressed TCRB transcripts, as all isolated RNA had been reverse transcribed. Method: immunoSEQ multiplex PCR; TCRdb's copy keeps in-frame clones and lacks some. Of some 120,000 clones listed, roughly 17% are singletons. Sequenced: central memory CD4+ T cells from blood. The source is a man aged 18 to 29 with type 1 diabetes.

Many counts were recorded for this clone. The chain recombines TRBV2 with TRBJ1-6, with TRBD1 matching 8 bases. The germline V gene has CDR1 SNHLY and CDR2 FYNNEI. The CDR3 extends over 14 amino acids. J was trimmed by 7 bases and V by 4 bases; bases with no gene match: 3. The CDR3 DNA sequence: TGTGCCAGCAGTGTCGACAGGGGAAATTCACCCCTCCACTTT. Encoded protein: CASSVDRGNSPLHF.

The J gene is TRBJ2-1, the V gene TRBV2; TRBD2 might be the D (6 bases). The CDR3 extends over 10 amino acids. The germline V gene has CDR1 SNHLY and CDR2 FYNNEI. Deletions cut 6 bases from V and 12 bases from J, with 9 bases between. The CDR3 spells CASSSEGQFF. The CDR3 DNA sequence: TGTGCCAGCAGCTCGGAGGGGCAGTTCTTC.

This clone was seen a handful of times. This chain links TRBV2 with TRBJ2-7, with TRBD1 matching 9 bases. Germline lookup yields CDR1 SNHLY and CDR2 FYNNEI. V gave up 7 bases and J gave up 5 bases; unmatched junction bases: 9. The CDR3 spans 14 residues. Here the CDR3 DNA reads TGTGCCAGCACCCTCCGGGACAGGGCAAACGAGCAGTACTTC. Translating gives CASTLRDRANEQYF.

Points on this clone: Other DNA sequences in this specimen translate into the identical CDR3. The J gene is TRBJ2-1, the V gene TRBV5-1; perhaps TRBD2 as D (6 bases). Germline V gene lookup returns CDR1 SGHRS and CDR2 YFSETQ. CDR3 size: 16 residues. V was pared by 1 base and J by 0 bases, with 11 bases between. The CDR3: CASSLTLAASYNEQFF. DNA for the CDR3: TGCGCCAGCAGCTTGACCTTAGCGGCCTCCTACAATGAGCAGTTCTTC.

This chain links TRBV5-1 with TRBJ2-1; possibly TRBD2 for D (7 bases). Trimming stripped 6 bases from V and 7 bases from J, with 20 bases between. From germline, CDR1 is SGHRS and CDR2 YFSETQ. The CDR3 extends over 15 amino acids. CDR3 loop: CASTRGADLRNEQFF. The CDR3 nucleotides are TGCGCCAGCACCCGGGGGGCTGATCTGCGGAATGAGCAGTTCTTC.

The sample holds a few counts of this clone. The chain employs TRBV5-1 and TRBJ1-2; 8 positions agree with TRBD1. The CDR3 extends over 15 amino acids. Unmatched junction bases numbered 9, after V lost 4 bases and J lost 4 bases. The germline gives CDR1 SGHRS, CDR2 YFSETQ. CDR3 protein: CASSPLPGQAYGYTF. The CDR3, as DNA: TGCGCCAGCAGCCCGTTACCGGGACAGGCCTATGGCTACACCTTC.

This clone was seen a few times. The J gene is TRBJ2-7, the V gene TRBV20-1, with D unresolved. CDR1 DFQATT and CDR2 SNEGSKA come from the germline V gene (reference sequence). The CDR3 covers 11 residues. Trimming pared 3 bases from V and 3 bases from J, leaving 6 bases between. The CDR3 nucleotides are TGCAGTGCTAGCGGCTACTACGAGCAGTACTTC. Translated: CSASGYYEQYF.

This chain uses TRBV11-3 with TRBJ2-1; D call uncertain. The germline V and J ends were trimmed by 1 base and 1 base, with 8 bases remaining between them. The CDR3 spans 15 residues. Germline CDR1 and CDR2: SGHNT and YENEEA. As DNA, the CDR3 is TGTGCCAGCAGCTTAGGAGCCGGGTCCTACAATGAGCAGTTCTTC. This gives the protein CASSLGAGSYNEQFF.

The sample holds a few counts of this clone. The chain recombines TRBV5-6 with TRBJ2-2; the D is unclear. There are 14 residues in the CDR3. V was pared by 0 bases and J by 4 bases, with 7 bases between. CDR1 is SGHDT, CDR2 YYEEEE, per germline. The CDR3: CASSLGGPTGELFF. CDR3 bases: TGTGCCAGCAGCTTGGGTGGACCCACCGGGGAGCTGTTTTTT.

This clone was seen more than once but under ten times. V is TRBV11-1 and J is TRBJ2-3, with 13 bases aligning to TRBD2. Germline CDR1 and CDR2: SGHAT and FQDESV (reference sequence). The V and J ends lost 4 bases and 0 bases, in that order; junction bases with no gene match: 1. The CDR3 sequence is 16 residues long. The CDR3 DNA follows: TGTGCCAGCAGCTCGGGACTAGCGGGAAGCACAGATACGCAGTATTTT. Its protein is CASSSGLAGSTDTQYF.

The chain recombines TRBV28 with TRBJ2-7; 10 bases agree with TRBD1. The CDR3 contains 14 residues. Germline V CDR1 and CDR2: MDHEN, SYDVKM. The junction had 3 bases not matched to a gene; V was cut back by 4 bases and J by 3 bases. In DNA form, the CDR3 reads TGTGCCAGCAGTTCGGGACAGGGGTACTACGAGCAGTACTTC. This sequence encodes CASSSGQGYYEQYF.

The CDR3 sequence: CSVHKVGGGTEAFF. For the CDR3, the DNA is TGCAGCGTCCACAAAGTTGGGGGCGGAACTGAAGCTTTCTTT. V usage is TRBV29-1 and J usage is TRBJ1-1, with D perhaps matching TRBD1 (6 bases). The germline V and J ends were trimmed by 6 bases and 5 bases, with 19 bases remaining between them. The CDR3 is made up of 14 amino acids. Germline assignment: CDR1 SQVTM and CDR2 ANQGSEA.

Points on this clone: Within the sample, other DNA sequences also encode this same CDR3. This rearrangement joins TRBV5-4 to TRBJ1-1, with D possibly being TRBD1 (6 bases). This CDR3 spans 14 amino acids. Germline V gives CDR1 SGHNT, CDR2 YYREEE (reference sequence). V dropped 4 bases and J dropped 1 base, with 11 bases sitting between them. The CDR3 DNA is TGTGCCAGCAGCCCAGGGGTGAGGAACACTGAAGCTTTCTTT. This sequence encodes CASSPGVRNTEAFF.